This T cell receptor beta chain was identified in a study of T-cell reconstitution after alpha-beta-depleted transplantation in children. Unique molecular identifiers were used in preparing the TCRbeta library. Each CDR3 protein gets one entry after TCRdb re-called the PCR reads with MiXCR. The table lists roughly 100,000 distinct CDR3 sequences, roughly 6% of them singletons. This CDR3 is built from 14 residues. Trimming at V came to 5 bases and at J to 3 bases, leaving 7 bases not matched to a gene. The germline V gene has CDR1 SGHVS and CDR2 FQNEAQ. A word on this clonotype: As yet, its antigen is unknown.

Overall study findings and caveats: Surviving thymic progenitors and recipient T cells were the source of high TCRbeta diversity at day 60 in some patients. Expanded clones from the graft, numbering several hundred, reportedly supplied alpha-beta T cells about two months after transplant. T-cell counts and diversity at one year following transplant were attributed mainly to newly produced T cells.

This rearrangement joins TRBV7-8 to TRBJ2-7; 7 bases align to TRBD2. Specimen: PBMCs, mostly from graft donor cells, collected 60 days after TCRalphabeta/CD19-depleted stem cell transplant. This clonotype was sampled from a female patient aged 2 to 10 who had a stem cell transplant for Fanconi anemia, so the T cells may come from the graft donor. CDR3 loop: CASSRTRSFYEQYF. The CDR3 bases are TGTGCCAGCAGCCGGACTAGGAGTTTCTACGAGCAGTACTTC.